A selection of T cell receptor beta chains follows, all from one sample in a study of patients and donors after allogeneic stem cell transplantation. A single record per CDR3 protein comes from TCRdb applying MiXCR to the RT-PCR reads. The data show roughly 200,000 distinct CDR3 sequences, 35% to 45% seen once. Sequenced material: blood, either unsorted or a sorted T cell fraction (not recorded which). Receptor source: a human donor who was either an allogeneic HSCT recipient or a stem cell or donor lymphocyte infusion donor (not recorded which). It is not recorded whose cells these are; they may come from a transplant donor. Both conserved end residues are part of each CDR3. A D gene is named only where the DNA matches it firmly. Clone sizes are given selectively: once, few, many, or a class where the clone is expanded.

CDR3 length: 15
D gene: TRBD1
V gene: TRBV5-1
J gene: TRBJ2-7
clone size: -
CDR3 protein: CASSLEGRGIYEQYF
CDR3 DNA: TGCGCCAGCAGCTTGGAAGGCAGGGGGATATACGAGCAGTACTTC

CDR3 length: 15
D gene: TRBD1
V gene: TRBV25-1
J gene: TRBJ2-3
clone size: few
CDR3 protein: CASRQGVQTTDTQYF
CDR3 DNA: TGTGCCAGCAGGCAGGGGGTACAGACCACAGATACGCAGTATTTT

CDR3 length: 14
D gene: -
V gene: TRBV7-2
J gene: TRBJ2-2
clone size: -
CDR3 protein: CASSLARDTGELFF
CDR3 DNA: TGTGCCAGCAGCTTAGCGCGGGACACCGGGGAGCTGTTTTTT

CDR3 length: 12
D gene: TRBD1
V gene: TRBV29-1
J gene: TRBJ2-7
clone size: -
CDR3 protein: CSARQGKYEQYF
CDR3 DNA: TGCAGCGCAAGACAGGGGAAGTACGAGCAGTACTTC

CDR3 length: 16
D gene: -
V gene: TRBV5-1
J gene: TRBJ1-1
clone size: few
CDR3 protein: CASSLDRGARYTEAFF
CDR3 DNA: TGCGCCAGCAGCTTGGATCGAGGGGCGCGGTACACTGAAGCTTTCTTT

CDR3 length: 15
D gene: TRBD1
V gene: TRBV5-1
J gene: TRBJ1-1
clone size: once
CDR3 protein: CASSSGTGSNTEAFF
CDR3 DNA: TGCGCCAGCAGCTCAGGGACAGGGTCGAACACTGAAGCTTTCTTT

CDR3 length: 13
D gene: TRBD1
V gene: TRBV2
J gene: TRBJ2-7
clone size: -
CDR3 protein: CATQRDRAYEQYF
CDR3 DNA: TGTGCCACTCAACGGGACAGGGCCTACGAGCAGTACTTC

CDR3 length: 14
D gene: -
V gene: TRBV12-3/TRBV12-4
J gene: TRBJ1-6
clone size: -
CDR3 protein: CASRGEGYNSPLHF
CDR3 DNA: TGTGCCAGCAGGGGTGAGGGCTATAATTCACCCCTCCACTTT

CDR3 length: 15
D gene: TRBD2
V gene: TRBV29-1
J gene: TRBJ2-1
clone size: few
CDR3 protein: CSVEDPGTSGDRLFF
CDR3 DNA: TGCAGCGTTGAAGATCCAGGGACTAGCGGGGATAGGTTGTTCTTC

CDR3 length: 13
D gene: -
V gene: TRBV20-1
J gene: TRBJ2-7
clone size: -
CDR3 protein: CSARDANSYEQYF
CDR3 DNA: TGCAGTGCTAGAGATGCCAACTCCTACGAGCAGTACTTC

CDR3 length: 15
D gene: -
V gene: TRBV29-1
J gene: TRBJ1-1
clone size: few
CDR3 protein: CSASLGEAANTEAFF
CDR3 DNA: TGCAGCGCCAGCCTAGGGGAGGCCGCGAACACTGAAGCTTTCTTT

CDR3 length: 13
D gene: -
V gene: TRBV3-1
J gene: TRBJ1-4
clone size: -
CDR3 protein: CASSHLGREKLFF
CDR3 DNA: TGTGCCAGCAGCCATCTCGGGAGAGAAAAACTGTTTTTT

CDR3 length: 13
D gene: -
V gene: TRBV9
J gene: TRBJ2-6
clone size: -
CDR3 protein: CASSAAMANVLTF
CDR3 DNA: TGTGCCAGCAGCGCGGCCATGGCCAACGTCCTGACTTTC

CDR3 length: 12
D gene: -
V gene: TRBV28
J gene: TRBJ1-2
clone size: few
CDR3 protein: CASSLGRTGYTF
CDR3 DNA: TGTGCCAGCAGTTTAGGCCGGACTGGCTACACCTTC

CDR3 length: 15
D gene: -
V gene: TRBV18
J gene: TRBJ2-3
clone size: once
CDR3 protein: CASSRAGESTDTQYF
CDR3 DNA: TGTGCCAGCTCACGAGCAGGGGAAAGCACAGATACGCAGTATTTT

CDR3 length: 14
D gene: -
V gene: TRBV3-1
J gene: TRBJ2-7
clone size: -
CDR3 protein: CASSQGRGPYEQYF
CDR3 DNA: TGTGCCAGCAGCCAAGGCAGGGGTCCCTACGAGCAGTACTTC

CDR3 length: 15
D gene: TRBD1
V gene: TRBV12-3/TRBV12-4
J gene: TRBJ1-4
clone size: -
CDR3 protein: CASSLRTGGNEKLFF
CDR3 DNA: TGTGCCAGCAGTCTTCGGACAGGGGGTAATGAAAAACTGTTTTTT

CDR3 length: 13
D gene: -
V gene: TRBV20-1
J gene: TRBJ1-6
clone size: -
CDR3 protein: CSTMEVSSSPLHF
CDR3 DNA: TGCAGTACTATGGAGGTTAGCAGTTCACCCCTCCACTTT

CDR3 length: 13
D gene: -
V gene: TRBV5-1
J gene: TRBJ2-4
clone size: -
CDR3 protein: CASSLYGSDIQYF
CDR3 DNA: TGCGCCAGCAGCTTGTACGGTTCGGACATTCAGTACTTC

CDR3 length: 14
D gene: -
V gene: TRBV12-3/TRBV12-4
J gene: TRBJ2-3
clone size: few
CDR3 protein: CASSALGRTDTQYF
CDR3 DNA: TGTGCCAGCAGTGCACTAGGGAGAACAGATACGCAGTATTTT

CDR3 length: 13
D gene: -
V gene: TRBV6-2/TRBV6-3
J gene: TRBJ1-5
clone size: -
CDR3 protein: CASSTGFHQPQHF
CDR3 DNA: TGTGCCAGCAGTACAGGTTTCCATCAGCCCCAGCATTTT

CDR3 length: 14
D gene: TRBD1
V gene: TRBV25-1
J gene: TRBJ1-2
clone size: -
CDR3 protein: CASSDRGRGQSYTF
CDR3 DNA: TGTGCCAGCAGTGATCGGGGCAGGGGGCAGAGCTACACCTTC

CDR3 length: 15
D gene: TRBD1
V gene: TRBV2
J gene: TRBJ2-2
clone size: -
CDR3 protein: CASSFGDSNTGELFF
CDR3 DNA: TGTGCCAGCAGCTTCGGGGACAGCAACACCGGGGAGCTGTTTTTT

CDR3 length: 13
D gene: -
V gene: TRBV28
J gene: TRBJ2-1
clone size: -
CDR3 protein: CASTLDSYNEQFF
CDR3 DNA: TGTGCCAGCACCTTGGACAGTTACAATGAGCAGTTCTTC

CDR3 length: 14
D gene: -
V gene: TRBV5-1
J gene: TRBJ1-2
clone size: few
CDR3 protein: CASGRDRISYGYTF
CDR3 DNA: TGCGCCAGCGGCCGAGACAGGATCTCCTATGGCTACACCTTC

CDR3 length: 14
D gene: -
V gene: TRBV10-2
J gene: TRBJ2-3
clone size: -
CDR3 protein: CASKTGTSTDTQYF
CDR3 DNA: TGCGCCAGCAAGACAGGAACTAGCACAGATACGCAGTATTTT

CDR3 length: 14
D gene: -
V gene: TRBV5-1
J gene: TRBJ1-2
clone size: -
CDR3 protein: CASSPGPRGYGYTF
CDR3 DNA: TGCGCCAGCAGCCCGGGACCTCGGGGCTATGGCTACACCTTC

CDR3 length: 14
D gene: -
V gene: TRBV2
J gene: TRBJ1-4
clone size: few
CDR3 protein: CASSAASRQEKLFF
CDR3 DNA: TGTGCCAGCAGCGCAGCATCCCGCCAGGAAAAACTGTTTTTT

CDR3 length: 14
D gene: -
V gene: TRBV19
J gene: TRBJ1-1
clone size: few
CDR3 protein: CASSPVGMGTEAFF
CDR3 DNA: TGTGCCAGTAGCCCCGTGGGGATGGGGACTGAAGCTTTCTTT

CDR3 length: 17
D gene: -
V gene: TRBV6-6
J gene: TRBJ1-6
clone size: few
CDR3 protein: CASSPHRERGYNSPLHF
CDR3 DNA: TGTGCCAGCAGTCCACACAGGGAGAGGGGCTATAATTCACCCCTCCACTTT

CDR3 length: 15
D gene: -
V gene: TRBV4-2
J gene: TRBJ1-5
clone size: few
CDR3 protein: CASSQEKSSNQPQHF
CDR3 DNA: TGTGCCAGCAGCCAAGAAAAGAGTAGCAATCAGCCCCAGCATTTT

CDR3 length: 13
D gene: -
V gene: TRBV10-3
J gene: TRBJ1-2
clone size: -
CDR3 protein: CAISEGLNYGYTF
CDR3 DNA: TGTGCCATCAGTGAGGGACTGAACTATGGCTACACCTTC

CDR3 length: 14
D gene: -
V gene: TRBV5-1
J gene: TRBJ2-7
clone size: -
CDR3 protein: CASSSGRGAYEQYF
CDR3 DNA: TGCGCCAGCAGTTCTGGCAGGGGGGCCTACGAGCAGTACTTC

CDR3 length: 14
D gene: -
V gene: TRBV6-2/TRBV6-3
J gene: TRBJ1-2
clone size: few
CDR3 protein: CASSYRSRAYGYTF
CDR3 DNA: TGTGCCAGCAGTTACCGGAGCCGGGCCTATGGCTACACCTTC

CDR3 length: 12
D gene: TRBD1
V gene: TRBV28
J gene: TRBJ1-2
clone size: few
CDR3 protein: CASQQGAIGYTF
CDR3 DNA: TGTGCCAGCCAACAGGGGGCGATCGGCTACACCTTC

CDR3 length: 13
D gene: -
V gene: TRBV29-1
J gene: TRBJ1-1
clone size: few
CDR3 protein: CSVEDLGSTEAFF
CDR3 DNA: TGCAGCGTTGAAGATCTAGGGAGCACTGAAGCTTTCTTT

CDR3 length: 15
D gene: -
V gene: TRBV5-1
J gene: TRBJ1-5
clone size: -
CDR3 protein: CASSLTSGVNQPQHF
CDR3 DNA: TGCGCCAGCAGCTTGACCAGCGGGGTTAATCAGCCCCAGCATTTT

CDR3 length: 16
D gene: TRBD1
V gene: TRBV5-8
J gene: TRBJ2-2
clone size: -
CDR3 protein: CASSVRGRVGTGELFF
CDR3 DNA: TGTGCCAGCAGCGTCAGGGGGCGCGTGGGTACCGGGGAGCTGTTTTTT

CDR3 length: 14
D gene: TRBD1
V gene: TRBV9
J gene: TRBJ1-2
clone size: few
CDR3 protein: CASSVDVTGDGYTF
CDR3 DNA: TGTGCCAGCAGCGTAGATGTTACAGGGGATGGCTACACCTTC

CDR3 length: 19
D gene: TRBD1
V gene: TRBV5-1
J gene: TRBJ1-2
clone size: -
CDR3 protein: CASSLGDRHETRVVYGYTF
CDR3 DNA: TGCGCCAGCAGCTTGGGGGACAGACATGAAACTAGGGTCGTCTATGGCTACACCTTC

CDR3 length: 12
D gene: -
V gene: TRBV10-3
J gene: TRBJ1-1
clone size: -
CDR3 protein: CAISVGNTEAFF
CDR3 DNA: TGTGCCATCAGTGTTGGGAACACTGAAGCTTTCTTT

CDR3 length: 16
D gene: TRBD1
V gene: TRBV5-5
J gene: TRBJ2-4
clone size: -
CDR3 protein: CASSFVHGTGENIQYF
CDR3 DNA: TGTGCCAGCAGCTTTGTTCACGGGACAGGCGAAAACATTCAGTACTTC

CDR3 length: 14
D gene: TRBD1
V gene: TRBV6-6
J gene: TRBJ1-1
clone size: few
CDR3 protein: CASSSPDRATEAFF
CDR3 DNA: TGTGCCAGCAGTTCCCCCGACAGGGCGACTGAAGCTTTCTTT

CDR3 length: 14
D gene: TRBD1
V gene: TRBV5-1
J gene: TRBJ1-2
clone size: -
CDR3 protein: CASSNPDRGAGYTF
CDR3 DNA: TGCGCCAGCAGCAACCCGGACAGGGGTGCCGGCTACACCTTC

CDR3 length: 12
D gene: -
V gene: TRBV28
J gene: TRBJ2-1
clone size: -
CDR3 protein: CASSLSINEQFF
CDR3 DNA: TGTGCCAGCAGTTTATCCATCAATGAGCAGTTCTTC

CDR3 length: 16
D gene: -
V gene: TRBV19
J gene: TRBJ2-7
clone size: -
CDR3 protein: CASSMRGTDYSYEQYF
CDR3 DNA: TGTGCCAGTAGTATGAGAGGAACCGATTACTCCTACGAGCAGTACTTC

CDR3 length: 12
D gene: -
V gene: TRBV18
J gene: TRBJ2-1
clone size: -
CDR3 protein: CASSPLGDEQFF
CDR3 DNA: TGTGCCAGCTCACCACTCGGGGATGAGCAGTTCTTC

CDR3 length: 14
D gene: -
V gene: TRBV5-1
J gene: TRBJ1-5
clone size: -
CDR3 protein: CASSMGDWNQPQHF
CDR3 DNA: TGCGCCAGCAGCATGGGGGATTGGAATCAGCCCCAGCATTTT

CDR3 length: 16
D gene: -
V gene: TRBV24-1
J gene: TRBJ2-1
clone size: -
CDR3 protein: CATSDLQGDSYNEQFF
CDR3 DNA: TGTGCCACCAGTGATTTGCAAGGCGACAGTTACAATGAGCAGTTCTTC

CDR3 length: 15
D gene: TRBD1
V gene: TRBV9
J gene: TRBJ2-3
clone size: few
CDR3 protein: CASSPRQGGTDTQYF
CDR3 DNA: TGTGCCAGCAGCCCCCGACAGGGTGGCACAGATACGCAGTATTTT

CDR3 length: 15
D gene: -
V gene: TRBV5-6
J gene: TRBJ1-2
clone size: few
CDR3 protein: CASSLSPTDLYGYTF
CDR3 DNA: TGTGCCAGCAGCTTGTCCCCGACAGATCTCTATGGCTACACCTTC

CDR3 length: 14
D gene: -
V gene: TRBV6-2/TRBV6-3
J gene: TRBJ1-6
clone size: few
CDR3 protein: CASRGSSYNSPLHF
CDR3 DNA: TGTGCCAGCAGGGGCAGCTCCTATAATTCACCCCTCCACTTT

CDR3 length: 15
D gene: TRBD2
V gene: TRBV12-3/TRBV12-4
J gene: TRBJ2-4
clone size: few
CDR3 protein: CASSTSGVAKNIQYF
CDR3 DNA: TGTGCCAGCAGCACCAGCGGGGTAGCCAAAAACATTCAGTACTTC